This record looks at one TCR beta chain sequence and its context. Its antigen is still unknown. The sample originates from a study of cytomegalovirus exposure and HLA in healthy donors. Study details: Counted in an early data release were about 86 million unique TCRs from HLA-typed donors. Study-level points and caveats: Links to common viral pathogens appeared, in a later analysis, for several of the most significant clusters. In a later analysis, HLA-C alleles had the fewest associated TCRs, DRB1 alleles the most. Associated with HLA alleles at 0.05 false discovery rate in a later analysis were 16,951 TCR beta sequences.

The primer mix had 60 Vbeta and 13 Jbeta primers. Generated by immunoSEQ multiplex PCR, the TCRdb table keeps only in-frame clones and is missing some. The sample yields about 82,000 clones, 80% to 90% seen once. Losses at the gene ends were 4 bases for V and 12 bases for J; bases not matched to a gene: 10. The CDR3 has 13 residues. Looked up from germline, CDR1 is MDHEN and CDR2 is SYDVKM. V gene TRBV28 combines with J gene TRBJ1-1, with 8 bases matching TRBD1. This clonotype was sampled from a man in his late teens or twenties in good health and CMV-seronegative. The specimen sequenced was PBMCs. The CDR3 spells CASSYEQGQASFF. CDR3 bases: TGTGCCAGCAGTTACGAACAGGGACAGGCCTCTTTCTTT.